Presented here are 9 T cell receptor beta chains from one specimen sequenced in a study of blood T cell repertoires in COVID-19. Repertoires were generated with immunoSEQ multiplex PCR, while TCRdb's copy carries only in-frame clones and drops some. This sample yields about 270,000 clones, of which 82% are seen a single time; roughly 3.1% belongs to the top ten. Sequences were obtained from peripheral blood. These receptors originate from a woman in her late teens or twenties with acute or convalescent COVID-19.

This clone was detected a few times. The chain joins TRBV9 to TRBJ2-2, with no clear D. This CDR3 contains 12 residues. The V end was cut by 4 bases, the J end by 8 bases, with 9 bases between. Germline V gives CDR1 SGDLS, CDR2 YYNGEE. The CDR3: CASSRSGGELFF. The CDR3 nucleotides are TGTGCCAGCAGCCGTAGTGGTGGGGAGCTGTTTTTT.

V and J are TRBV6-5 and TRBJ1-2; 10 bases fit TRBD1. The CDR3 is made up of 13 amino acids. The ends lost 5 bases at V and 7 bases at J; junction bases unmatched: 4. In germline, CDR1 is MNHEY, CDR2 SVGAGI. CDR3: CASSIGTGVGYTF. In DNA, the CDR3 is TGTGCCAGCAGTATAGGGACAGGGGTTGGCTACACCTTC.

The chain uses TRBV6-4 and TRBJ2-1; 8 bases align to TRBD2. The germline V gene encodes CDR1 MRHNA and CDR2 SNTAGT. J was trimmed by 5 bases and V by 5 bases; bases with no gene match: 8. The CDR3 totals 15 residues. The CDR3 sequence is CASSSDSGANNEQFF. CDR3 DNA sequence: TGTGCCAGCAGTTCGGATAGCGGGGCGAACAATGAGCAGTTCTTC.

V usage is TRBV3-1 (or the pseudogene TRBV3-2) and J usage is TRBJ1-2; 10 bases line up with TRBD1. The germline CDR1 and CDR2 sequences are LGHDT and YNNKEL (reference sequence). CDR3 length equals 16 residues. Germline trimming cut 3 bases from V and 2 bases from J; bases unmatched to any gene: 6. The chain's CDR3 is CASSHRQGASNYGYTF. As DNA, the CDR3 is TGTGCCAGCAGCCATCGACAGGGGGCATCCAACTATGGCTACACCTTC.

This chain joins TRBV3-1 (or the pseudogene TRBV3-2) and TRBJ1-2; TRBD1 is a possible D gene (6 bases). The CDR3 is made up of 12 amino acids. The V end lost 7 bases, the J end lost 3 bases, and 9 bases lay between the germline ends. The germline CDR1 and CDR2 sequences are LGHDT and YNNKEL (reference sequence). CDR3 loop: CASTQGHYGYTF. The CDR3 DNA reads as TGTGCCAGCACCCAGGGGCACTATGGCTACACCTTC.

This chain connects TRBV11-2 to TRBJ2-3, with 10 nucleotides matching TRBD2. V was clipped by 10 bases and J by 4 bases; unmatched bases: 11. CDR3 size: 15 residues. Germline CDR1 reads SGHAT; CDR2 reads FQNNGV. CDR3 amino acids: CAITRASGSSDTQYF. The CDR3 bases are TGTGCCATAACCAGGGCTAGCGGGAGTTCAGATACGCAGTATTTT.

The chain links TRBV7-8 to TRBJ2-3; D perhaps matches TRBD2 (6 bases). The CDR3 is 19 residues long. CDR1 SGHVS and CDR2 FQNEAQ come from the germline V gene. Between the trimmed V and J ends, which lost 5 bases and 4 bases, there was a span of 28 bases. CDR3 loop: CASSLRSGETRDFPDTQYF. The CDR3 bases are TGTGCCAGCAGCCTTAGGTCGGGGGAGACCCGGGACTTTCCAGATACGCAGTATTTT.

V and J are TRBV6-5 and TRBJ1-6, with 7 nucleotides matching TRBD1. V was clipped by 7 bases and J by 0 bases; unmatched bases: 3. This CDR3 spans 15 amino acids. Germline loops: CDR1 MNHEY, CDR2 SVGAGI. The CDR3 DNA sequence: TGTGCCAGCACCCAGGGGGGCTCCTATAATTCACCCCTCCACTTT. It is translated as CASTQGGSYNSPLHF.

The chain couples TRBV6-1 to TRBJ2-1; 10 bases map to TRBD2. V was pared by 3 bases and J by 9 bases, with 14 bases of the junction left unmatched. The CDR3 runs 17 residues. Germline lookup yields CDR1 MNHNS and CDR2 SASEGT. The CDR3 DNA is TGTGCCAGCAGTGACCCCGATGGACTAGCGGTACCCGTTGAGCAGTTCTTC. This gives the protein CASSDPDGLAVPVEQFF.